The clone carrying this T cell receptor (beta chain) was observed a few times. Since no conserved phenylalanine or tryptophan closes the CDR3, a read error is the likely cause. The CDR3 runs to 18 residues. Trimming stripped 5 bases from V and 2 bases from J, with 21 bases between. Germline V gene lookup returns CDR1 KGHDR and CDR2 SFDVKD. The sample belongs to a study of tumor-infiltrating lymphocytes in primary liver carcinoma. Starting from roughly 540 ng of total RNA, TCR beta cDNA was produced with a primer in the constant region. Three rounds of nested multiplex PCR with slightly modified ARM-PCR produced TCR beta libraries. Rounds one and two of PCR, each of 10 cycles, were primed with TRBV1-TRBV30 forward primers and a C-beta reverse primer. TCRdb itself ran the multiplex PCR reads through MiXCR, one entry per CDR3 protein. The table has 40,000 to 55,000 distinct CDR3 sequences, around 64% seen once.

Total RNA and DNA came together from approximately 20-30 mg of bulk tissue without cell sorting. The source of this sequence is a man aged 35 to 55 with primary liver carcinoma and hepatitis B virus infection. The specimen was liver tumor tissue from sampling region 5. As to subset: tumor region T5, tumor centre. The rearrangement joins TRBV24-1 to TRBJ2-1; perhaps TRBD2 as D (5 bases). The CDR3 coding sequence is TGTGCCACCAGTGGCGCAGCGGAAGGGAGTGGGCCCTACAATGAGCAGTTCCTC. Its translation is CATSGAAEGSGPYNEQFL.